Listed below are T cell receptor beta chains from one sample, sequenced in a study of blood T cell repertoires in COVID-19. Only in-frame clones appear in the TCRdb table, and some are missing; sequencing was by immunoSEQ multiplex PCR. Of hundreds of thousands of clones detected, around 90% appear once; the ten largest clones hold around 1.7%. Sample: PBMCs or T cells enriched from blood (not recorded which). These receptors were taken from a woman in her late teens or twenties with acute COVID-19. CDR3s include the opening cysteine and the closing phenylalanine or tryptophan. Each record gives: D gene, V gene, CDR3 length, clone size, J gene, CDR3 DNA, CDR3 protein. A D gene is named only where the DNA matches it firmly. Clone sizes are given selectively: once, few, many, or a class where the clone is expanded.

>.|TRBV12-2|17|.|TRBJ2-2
TGTGCAAGTCGCTTAGAGCTCTTAAGAGCGACCACCGGGGAGCTGTTTTTT
CASRLELLRATTGELFF
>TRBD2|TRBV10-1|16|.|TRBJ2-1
TGCGCCAGCAAGGCCAGCGGGGGGGGGCTCTACAATGAGCAGTTCTTC
CASKASGGGLYNEQFF
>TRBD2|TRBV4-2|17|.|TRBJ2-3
TGTGCCAGCAGCCAAGAAACAACTAGCGGGAGCTCGGATACGCAGTATTTT
CASSQETTSGSSDTQYF
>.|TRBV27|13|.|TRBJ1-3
TGTGCCAGCAGTTTAAAACAGGGATACACCATATATTTT
CASSLKQGYTIYF
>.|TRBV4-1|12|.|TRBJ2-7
TGCGCCAGCAGCCCAGCCGGGGACGAGCAGTACTTC
CASSPAGDEQYF
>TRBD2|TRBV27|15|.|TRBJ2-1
TGTGCCAGCAGTACAACGGCCGGGACTAGTAATGAGCAGTTCTTC
CASSTTAGTSNEQFF
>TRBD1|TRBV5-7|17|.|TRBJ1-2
TGTGCCAGCAGCCAAACCCTGGACAGGAACTTAGGCTATGGCTACACCTTC
CASSQTLDRNLGYGYTF
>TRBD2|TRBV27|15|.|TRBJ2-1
TGTGCCAGCAGTTTGGGACTAGCGGGAAACAATGAGCAGTTCTTC
CASSLGLAGNNEQFF
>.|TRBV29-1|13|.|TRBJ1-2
TGCAGCGTTGCGGAGGGTCAATCACATGGCTACACCTTC
CSVAEGQSHGYTF
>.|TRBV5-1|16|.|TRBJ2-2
TGCGCCAGCAGCTTGGCCACCGGAGCGAACACCGGGGAGCTGTTTTTT
CASSLATGANTGELFF
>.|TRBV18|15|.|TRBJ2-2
TGTGCCAGCTCACCCGGGACACTTAGCACCGGGGAGCTGTTTTTT
CASSPGTLSTGELFF
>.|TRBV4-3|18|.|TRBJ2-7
TGCGCCAGCAGCCAAGCCTACGGCTCGACGGCGGTGAGGTACGAGCAGTACTTC
CASSQAYGSTAVRYEQYF
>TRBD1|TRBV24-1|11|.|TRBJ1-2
TGTGCCAAGACAGGGGGCTATGGCTACACCTTC
CAKTGGYGYTF
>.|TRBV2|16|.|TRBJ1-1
TGTGCCAGCAGCCCAGGAGGAGGGATAGGAGGGACTGAAGCTTTCTTT
CASSPGGGIGGTEAFF
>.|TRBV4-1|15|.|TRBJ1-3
TGCGCCAGCAGCCAAGCCAGGGTTGATGGAAACACCATATATTTT
CASSQARVDGNTIYF
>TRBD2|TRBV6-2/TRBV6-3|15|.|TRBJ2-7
TGTGCCAGCAGTTACTCAGCGGGAGGGCCCGACGAGCAGTACTTC
CASSYSAGGPDEQYF
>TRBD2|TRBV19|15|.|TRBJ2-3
TGTGCCAGTAGTATTCGCGGGGGGGGTGCAGATACGCAGTATTTT
CASSIRGGGADTQYF
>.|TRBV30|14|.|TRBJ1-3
TGTGCCTGGAGCGACAGGCGATCTGGAAACACCATATATTTT
CAWSDRRSGNTIYF
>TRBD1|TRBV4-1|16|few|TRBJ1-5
TGCGCCAGCAGCCAAGCCGGGACAGGGACCAATCAGCCCCAGCATTTT
CASSQAGTGTNQPQHF
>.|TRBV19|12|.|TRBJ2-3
TGTGCCGTCGGGGAACCATCAGATACGCAGTATTTT
CAVGEPSDTQYF
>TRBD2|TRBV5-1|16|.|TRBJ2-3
TGCGCCAGCAGCTTGGTGGTAGCGGGGGGCACGGGAACGCAGTATTTT
CASSLVVAGGTGTQYF
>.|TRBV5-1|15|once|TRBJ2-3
TGCGCCAGCAGCTTGGGACTGGTTTTAGCAGATACGCAGTATTTT
CASSLGLVLADTQYF
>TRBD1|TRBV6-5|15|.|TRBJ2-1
TGTGCCAGCAGCCACGGACAGGGGGTATTCGATGAGCAGTTCTTC
CASSHGQGVFDEQFF
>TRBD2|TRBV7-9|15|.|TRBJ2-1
TGTGCCAGCAGCTTCGTGCCCTCCGGGGGGGATGAGCAGTTCTTC
CASSFVPSGGDEQFF
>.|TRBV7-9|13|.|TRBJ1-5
TGTGCCAGCAGCTTAGGGGGGGGAGGGCCCCAGCATTTT
CASSLGGGGPQHF
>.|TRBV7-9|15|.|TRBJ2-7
TGTGCCAGCAGCTTTACCATAGCGGCCTCCTACGAGCAGTACTTC
CASSFTIAASYEQYF
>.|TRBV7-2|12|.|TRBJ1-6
TGTGCCAGCAGCTCGGGAGTCCCACCCCTCCACTTT
CASSSGVPPLHF
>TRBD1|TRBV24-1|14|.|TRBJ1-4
TGTGCCACCAGTGAGGACAGGAACAATGAAAAACTGTTTTTT
CATSEDRNNEKLFF
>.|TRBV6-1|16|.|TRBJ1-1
TGTGCCAGCAGTGGGGTCAGGCGCATCTCGACCACTGAAGCTTTCTTT
CASSGVRRISTTEAFF
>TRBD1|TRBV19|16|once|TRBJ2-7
TGTGCCAGCACTCAGCACCGGGACAGGGGACCCTACGAGCAGTACTTC
CASTQHRDRGPYEQYF
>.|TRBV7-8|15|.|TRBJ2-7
TGTGCCAGCAGCTTAGAGGTTAGCGGTATCCATTTTCTTTACTTC
CASSLEVSGIHFLYF
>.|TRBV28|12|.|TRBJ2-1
TGTGCCAGCAGTGTGAAGGGGAATGAGCAGTTCTTC
CASSVKGNEQFF
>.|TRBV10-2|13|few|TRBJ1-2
TGCGCCAGCAGTGAGTCGGGGGGTCCTGGCTACACCTTC
CASSESGGPGYTF
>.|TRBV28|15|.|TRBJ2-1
TGTGCCAGCAGTTTATCCGGGAGCAGGGACAATGAGCAGTTCTTC
CASSLSGSRDNEQFF
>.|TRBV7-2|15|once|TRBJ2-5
TGTGCCAGCAGCGGAACAGGGGGGGCTTTGGAGACCCAGTACTTC
CASSGTGGALETQYF
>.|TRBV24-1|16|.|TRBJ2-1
TGTGCCACCAGTGATGCTAGAGGCGGCTCCTACAATGAGCAGTTCTTC
CATSDARGGSYNEQFF
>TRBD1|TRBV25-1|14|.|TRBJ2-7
TGTGCCAGCAGCAGGACAGGGAGGACCTACGAGCAGTACTTC
CASSRTGRTYEQYF
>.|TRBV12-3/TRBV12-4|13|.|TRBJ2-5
TGTGCCAGCAGTTTAAACTGGCAAGAGACCCAGTACTTC
CASSLNWQETQYF
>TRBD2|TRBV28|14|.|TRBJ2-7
TGTGCCAGCAGGACGACGGGAGGGATCTACGAGCAGTACTTC
CASRTTGGIYEQYF
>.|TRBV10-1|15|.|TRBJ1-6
TGCGCCAGCAGACCAGTACGCTCCTATAATTCACCCCTCCACTTT
CASRPVRSYNSPLHF
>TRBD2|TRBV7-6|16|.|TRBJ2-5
TGTGCCAGCAGCTCGTACGGGACTAGCGACCAAGAGACCCAGTACTTC
CASSSYGTSDQETQYF
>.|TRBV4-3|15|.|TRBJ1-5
TGCGCCAGCAGCCAAGGAACAGGGTTCTATCAGCCCCAGCATTTT
CASSQGTGFYQPQHF
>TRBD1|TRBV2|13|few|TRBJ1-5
TGTGCCAGCAGTACAGGGGGCATCCAGCCCCAGCATTTT
CASSTGGIQPQHF
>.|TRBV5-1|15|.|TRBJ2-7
TGCGCCAGCAGCCCCGTCCCTTTCGGCTCCTACGAGCAGTACTTC
CASSPVPFGSYEQYF
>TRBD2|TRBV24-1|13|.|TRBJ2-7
TGTGCCACCTCCGGACTAGAGTCCTACGAGCAGTACTTC
CATSGLESYEQYF
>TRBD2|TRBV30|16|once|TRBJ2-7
TGTGCCTGGAGTTCCCAGGGCGGGACTAAGGCCTACGAGCAGTACTTC
CAWSSQGGTKAYEQYF
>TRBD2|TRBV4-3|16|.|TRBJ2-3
TGCGCCAGCAGCCAAGATTGGGGGGGGGTGAGGGATACGCAGTATTTT
CASSQDWGGVRDTQYF
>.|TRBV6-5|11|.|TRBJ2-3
TGTGCCAGCACTTCCTTGGATACGCAGTATTTT
CASTSLDTQYF
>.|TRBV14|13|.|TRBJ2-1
TGTGCCAGCAGCCAAAATTGGGGGCCTGAGCAGTTCTTC
CASSQNWGPEQFF
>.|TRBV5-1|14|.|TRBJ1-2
TGCGCCAGCAGCTTGGGACCGCCGGGGGGAGGCTACACCTTC
CASSLGPPGGGYTF
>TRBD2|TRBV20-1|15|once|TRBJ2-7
TGCAGTGCTAGTGGGACTAGCGGGTGGGGTTACGAGCAGTACTTC
CSASGTSGWGYEQYF
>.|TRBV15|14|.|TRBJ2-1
TGTGCCACCAGCAGAGAAGGAGAGTACAATGAGCAGTTCTTC
CATSREGEYNEQFF
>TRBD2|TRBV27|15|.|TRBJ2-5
TGTGCCAGCAGTTTTGTAGCGGGAGGGCAAGAGACCCAGTACTTC
CASSFVAGGQETQYF
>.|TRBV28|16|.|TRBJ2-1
TGTGCCAGCAGTTTAATGGAGGGGGCCTCCTACAATGAGCAGTTCTTC
CASSLMEGASYNEQFF
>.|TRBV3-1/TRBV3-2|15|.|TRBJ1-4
TGTGCCAGCAGCCAAGTATCGAGGGCTAATGAAAAACTGTTTTTT
CASSQVSRANEKLFF
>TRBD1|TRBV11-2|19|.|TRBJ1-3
TGTGCCAGCAGCTTAATTTCCTTGGGGAACAGGGGGCCTGGAAACACCATATATTTT
CASSLISLGNRGPGNTIYF